The 31 T cell receptor beta chains given below trace back to one sample, sequenced in a study of low-dose radiotherapy and immunotherapy resistance in tumors. cDNA synthesis used a TRAV/TRBV-specific primer set for both chains. TCR amplification involved 20 PCR cycles with a constant-region primer and V-primer adapter. TCRdb passed the reads through MiXCR, listing each CDR3 protein once. The sample shows about 13,000 distinct CDR3 sequences, under 80% of them seen only once. The origin of the receptors is a human donor with advanced metastatic prostate, ovarian, gallbladder or colorectal cancer (not recorded which). This table probably holds off-target reads from a library built for another chain.

This clonotype was seen just once. The chain couples TRBV10-3 to TRBJ1-5; D perhaps matches TRBD1 (5 bases). V gave up 2 bases and J gave up 4 bases, with 9 bases separating them. Germline-derived CDR1 and CDR2 are ENHRY and SYGVKD. The CDR3 spans 14 residues. The DNA of the CDR3 is TGTGCCATCAGTGAGGGGTGGGGGAATCAGCCCCAGCATTTT. Translating it yields CAISEGWGNQPQHF.

This clonotype appeared a few times. This chain joins TRBV12-3 or TRBV12-4 and TRBJ1-1, with D maybe TRBD1 (5 bases). V dropped 0 bases and J dropped 8 bases, with 10 bases sitting between them. The CDR3 contains 13 residues. For the CDR3, the DNA is TGTGCCAGCAGTTTAGCAGGGGCGAAAGAAGCTTTCTTT. It specifies CASSLAGAKEAFF.

The table lists this clonotype with a few counts. The chain links TRBV11-3 to TRBJ2-5; TRBD2 might be the D (7 bases). With 6 bases removed from V and 2 bases from J, the gap between germline ends came to 16 bases. Germline lookup yields CDR1 SGHNT and CDR2 YENEEA. CDR3 length: 15 amino acids. The CDR3 nucleotides read TGTGCCAGCAGTCAGGCGGGGGCTCTTCAAGAGACCCAGTACTTC. The encoded protein is CASSQAGALQETQYF. Using reference TRBV11-3 and TRBJ2-5 for the parts outside the CDR3, the full variable domain is EAGVVQSPRYKIIEKKQPVAFWCNPISGHNTLYWYLQNLGQGPELLIRYENEEAVDDSQLPKDRFSAERLKGVDSTLKIQPAELGDSAVYLCASSQAGALQETQYFGPGTRLLVL.

The chain employs TRBV29-1 and TRBJ1-1; D gene unclear. The CDR3 spans 12 residues. The V gene lost 5 bases and the J gene lost 0 bases, with 7 bases spanning the gap. Germline-derived CDR1 and CDR2 are SQVTM and ANQGSEA. The CDR3 loop is CSVPELNTEAFF. In DNA, the CDR3 is TGCAGCGTTCCAGAGTTGAACACTGAAGCTTTCTTT. The full variable domain, completed using reference TRBV29-1 and TRBJ1-1, is SAVISQKPSRDICQRGTSLTIQCQVDSQVTMMFWYRQQPGQSLTLIATANQGSEATYESGFVIDKFPISRPNLTFSTLTVSNMSPEDSSIYLCSVPELNTEAFFGQGTRLTVV.

This rearrangement joins TRBV4-1 to TRBJ2-1; 8 bases align to TRBD2. Germline V gene lookup returns CDR1 MGHRA and CDR2 YSYEKL. This CDR3 has 15 amino acids. Trimming removed 0 bases from V and 6 bases from J; junction bases left unmatched: 4. CDR3 sequence (DNA): TGCGCCAGCAGCCAAGACGGGGGGGCCCCCAATGAGCAGTTCTTC. It yields the protein CASSQDGGAPNEQFF.

V gene TRBV18 combines with J gene TRBJ2-1; no clear D. The length of the CDR3 is 11 residues. Germline V CDR1 and CDR2: KGHSH, LQKENI. Between the trimmed V and J ends, which lost 3 bases and 7 bases, there was a span of 4 bases. CDR3 sequence (DNA): TGTGCCAGCTCACCGCAAAATGAGCAGTTCTTC. This gives the protein CASSPQNEQFF.

A single count supports this clonotype. The chain carries TRBV18 and TRBJ2-7; TRBD1 might be the D (6 bases). Trimming took 0 bases from V and 0 from J, leaving 9 bases between them. The CDR3 consists of 15 residues. Per germline, CDR1 KGHSH and CDR2 LQKENI. The CDR3 reads CASSPPGHSSYEQYF. CDR3 nucleotide sequence: TGTGCCAGCTCACCACCGGGACACAGCTCCTACGAGCAGTACTTC.

V usage is TRBV7-8 and J usage is TRBJ2-5, with D perhaps matching TRBD2 (7 bases). Trimming took off 1 base at V and 5 bases at J, with 20 bases between the two ends. The CDR3 length is 17 residues. Germline CDR1 is SGHVS and CDR2 is FQNEAQ. The CDR3 bases are TGTGCCAGCAGCTTAGTTAGGTTCGGGGGGCAAGTGGAGACCCAGTACTTC. Translated: CASSLVRFGGQVETQYF.

The rearrangement links TRBV5-1 to TRBJ1-1; 7 nucleotides line up with TRBD1. The CDR3 runs to 13 residues. From germline, CDR1 is SGHRS and CDR2 YFSETQ. The J segment lost 3 bases and the V segment lost 5 bases, leaving 4 bases of the junction unmatched. CDR3 sequence: CASSGQADTEAFF. The CDR3, as DNA: TGCGCCAGCAGTGGACAGGCGGACACTGAAGCTTTCTTT.

This clonotype was observed once. V is TRBV5-1 and J is TRBJ2-7; TRBD1 matches at 7 bases. Germline lookup yields CDR1 SGHRS and CDR2 YFSETQ. The J segment lost 2 bases and the V segment lost 0 bases, leaving 2 bases of the junction unmatched. The CDR3 runs 14 residues. This CDR3 is CASSLEGAPYEQYF. The CDR3 DNA is TGCGCCAGCAGCTTGGAGGGGGCACCCTACGAGCAGTACTTC.

This sequence joins TRBV2 and TRBJ2-2; D remains ambiguous. V lost 10 bases and J 4 bases, leaving 13 bases between the germline ends. CDR3 length: 13 residues. Germline loops: CDR1 SNHLY, CDR2 FYNNEI. CDR3: CANAWFGTGELFF. CDR3 coding DNA: TGTGCCAACGCGTGGTTCGGCACCGGGGAGCTGTTTTTT.

The J gene is TRBJ1-4, the V gene TRBV5-5, with D maybe TRBD1 (5 bases). Looked up from germline, CDR1 is SGHKS and CDR2 is YYEKEE (reference sequence). This CDR3 is built from 11 residues. Trimming shortened V by 5 bases and J by 13 bases, and 12 bases separated the two germline ends. CDR3 nucleotide sequence: TGTGCCAGCAGTCAGGGTAGAGGACTGTTTTTT. Protein: CASSQGRGLFF.

The chain has TRBV11-2 and TRBJ2-1; TRBD2 is a possible D gene (7 bases). The germline CDR1 and CDR2 sequences are SGHAT and FQNNGV. The CDR3 loop spans 15 amino acids. V lost 0 bases to trimming and J lost 6 bases, with 12 bases between them. Here the CDR3 reads CASSLEGGASNEQFF. The CDR3 coding sequence is TGTGCCAGCAGCTTAGAAGGGGGGGCCAGCAATGAGCAGTTCTTC.

The chain employs TRBV7-6 and TRBJ2-7; the D gene is possibly TRBD2 (5 bases). Germline values: CDR1 SGHVS, CDR2 FNYEAQ. The CDR3 totals 11 residues. CDR3 DNA: TGTTCCACGGGGAGCTCCTACGAGCAGTACTTC. It is translated as CSTGSSYEQYF. Full variable domain (remainder filled in from reference TRBV7-6 and TRBJ2-7): GAGVSQSPRYKVTKRGQDVALRCDPISGHVSLYWYRQALGQGPEFLTYFNYEAQQDKSGLPNDRFSAERPEGSISTLTIQRTEQRDSAMYRCSTGSSYEQYFGPGTRLTVT.

The J gene is TRBJ1-2, the V gene TRBV2; unclear D gene. The CDR3 is 14 amino acids. V was pared by 7 bases and J by 8 bases, with 20 bases between. Germline lookup yields CDR1 SNHLY and CDR2 FYNNEI. CDR3 in amino acids: CASTSSRKEGGYTF. The CDR3 bases are TGTGCCAGCACCTCGTCCCGGAAGGAGGGCGGCTACACCTTC.

The rearrangement uses TRBV6-8 and TRBJ1-1; no clear D. The germline V gene has CDR1 MNHGY and CDR2 SAAAGT. The V gene lost 0 bases and the J gene lost 6 bases, with 8 bases spanning the gap. This CDR3 region has 13 residues. CDR3 sequence: CASSYSSGAEAFF. CDR3 DNA: TGTGCCAGCAGTTACTCAAGCGGAGCTGAAGCTTTCTTT.

The chain recombines TRBV5-1 with TRBJ1-2, with no clear D. The V and J ends lost 0 bases and 2 bases respectively, with 5 bases between them. Germline V lookup: CDR1 SGHRS, CDR2 YFSETQ. The CDR3 is made up of 13 amino acids. The CDR3 loop reads CASSLGQNYGYTF. The DNA for the CDR3 is TGCGCCAGCAGCTTGGGGCAGAACTATGGCTACACCTTC.

The chain is built from TRBV6-8 and TRBJ1-2; D not resolved. Trimming left V 6 bases short and J 2 bases short, with 10 bases between. The length of the CDR3 is 13 residues. Germline loops: CDR1 MNHGY, CDR2 SAAAGT. Written as DNA, the CDR3 is TGTGCCAGCAGGACCCGACGGAACTATGGCTACACCTTC. Residues: CASRTRRNYGYTF.

This chain connects TRBV10-2 to TRBJ2-4; the D gene could be TRBD1 or TRBD2 (5 bases each). The CDR3 totals 13 residues. The ends were cut back, 11 bases at V and 8 bases at J, with 19 bases in the middle. Germline lookup yields CDR1 WSHSY and CDR2 SAAADI. CDR3 residues: CALSRTRGDIQYF. The CDR3 bases are TGCGCCCTCAGCCGAACTAGGGGAGACATTCAGTACTTC.

This chain joins TRBV10-1 and TRBJ2-5; D tentatively fits TRBD1 or TRBD2 (6 bases each). CDR1 and CDR2 from the germline V gene are WNHNN and SYGVQD (reference sequence). This CDR3 is built from 18 residues. V lost 0 bases, J lost 1 base, and 18 bases lay in between. DNA of the CDR3: TGCGCCAGCAGTGAGTCGGGACTGGGCAGGGGTGGCCAAGAGACCCAGTACTTC. This encodes CASSESGLGRGGQETQYF.

The rearrangement uses TRBV6-6 and TRBJ1-1, with D unclear. Trimming took 2 bases from V and 5 from J, leaving 6 bases between them. The length of the CDR3 is 12 residues. Germline CDR1 MNHNY, CDR2 SVGAGI (reference sequence). For the CDR3, the DNA is TGTGCCAGCAGTTACGGGAAGACTGAAGCTTTCTTT. Its translation: CASSYGKTEAFF.

The gene calls are TRBV5-5 and TRBJ1-4; no clear D. From germline, CDR1 is SGHKS and CDR2 YYEKEE (reference sequence). This CDR3 region has 16 residues. The V and J ends lost 3 bases and 4 bases respectively, with 16 bases between them. The CDR3 region is CASSSEAFLDNEKLFF. CDR3 DNA: TGTGCCAGCAGCTCGGAGGCATTCTTGGATAATGAAAAACTGTTTTTT.

The V call is TRBV7-9, the J call TRBJ1-1; D uncertain. The CDR3 is made up of 15 amino acids. The ends were cut back, 5 bases at V and 1 base at J, with 14 bases in the middle. Per germline, CDR1 SEHNR and CDR2 FQNEAQ (reference sequence). CDR3 nucleotides: TGTGCCAGCAGCGCCGGGCCGGATACGAACACTGAAGCTTTCTTT. Protein product: CASSAGPDTNTEAFF. Using reference TRBV7-9 and TRBJ1-1 for the parts outside the CDR3, the full variable domain is DTGVSQNPRHKITKRGQNVTFRCDPISEHNRLYWYRQTLGQGPEFLTYFQNEAQLEKSRLLSDRFSAERPKGSFSTLEIQRTEQGDSAMYLCASSAGPDTNTEAFFGQGTRLTVV.

This clonotype has a single count. The chain is built from TRBV6-6 and TRBJ1-1; D gene ambiguous. From germline, CDR1 is MNHNY and CDR2 SVGAGI (reference sequence). CDR3 length equals 12 residues. V gave up 8 bases and J gave up 5 bases, with 12 bases separating them. CDR3 DNA: TGTGCCAGCGGGAGTATGCAAACTGAAGCTTTCTTT. It is translated as CASGSMQTEAFF.

This sequence joins TRBV5-5 and TRBJ1-5; D unclear. Germline loops: CDR1 SGHKS, CDR2 YYEKEE (reference sequence). The CDR3 length is 15 residues. Trimming shortened V by 1 base and J by 4 bases, and 12 bases separated the two germline ends. CDR3 protein: CASSLSGAENQPQHF. CDR3 bases: TGTGCCAGCAGCTTGTCCGGCGCCGAGAATCAGCCCCAGCATTTT.

The V call is TRBV6-2 or TRBV6-3, the J call TRBJ2-7; TRBD1 matches 7 bases. V shed 6 bases and J 1 base; nucleotides not matched to a gene: 3. This CDR3 is 13 amino acids long. Germline loops: CDR1 MNHEY, CDR2 SVGEGT. The CDR3 spells CASRGTASYEQYF. DNA for the CDR3: TGTGCCAGCAGGGGGACAGCGTCCTACGAGCAGTACTTC.

The V and J genes are TRBV3-1 and TRBJ2-5; 8 bases fit TRBD2. This CDR3 has 16 amino acids. J gave up 4 bases and V 2 bases, and 9 bases lay outside the gene matches. CDR1 and CDR2 from the germline V gene are LGHDT and YNNKEL (reference sequence). CDR3 nucleotide sequence: TGTGCCAGCAGCCAACCGAGCCGGGGGGGTCGAGAGACCCAGTACTTC. It is translated as CASSQPSRGGRETQYF.

V usage is TRBV2 and J usage is TRBJ2-3, with D hard to call. Germline CDR1 and CDR2: SNHLY and FYNNEI. CDR3 length: 13 amino acids. V was clipped by 7 bases and J by 1 base, with 9 bases between them. CDR3 bases: TGTGCCAGCATTCTTGGTGGCACAGATACGCAGTATTTT. Its protein is CASILGGTDTQYF.

This clonotype came up a few times. The rearrangement links TRBV6-2 or TRBV6-3 to TRBJ1-5; D is possibly TRBD1 (5 bases). The CDR3 is 15 residues long. Trimming cost V 8 bases and J 7 bases, with 21 bases left between them. CDR1 is MNHEY and CDR2 is SVGEGT in the germline V gene. The CDR3 here is CASFPMTVGGQPQHF. CDR3 bases: TGTGCCAGCTTTCCGATGACTGTCGGGGGACAGCCCCAGCATTTT.

This chain joins TRBV6-2 or TRBV6-3 and TRBJ2-2, with D perhaps matching TRBD1 (5 bases). This CDR3 has 14 residues. The germline CDR1 and CDR2 sequences are MNHEY and SVGEGT. V lost 6 bases and J lost 3, with 11 bases in between. CDR3 protein: CASSDTGYTGELFF. CDR3 bases: TGTGCCAGCAGCGACACAGGATACACCGGGGAGCTGTTTTTT.

The gene calls are TRBV7-3 and TRBJ2-1; TRBD2 agrees at 12 bases. V lost 6 bases to trimming and J lost 8 bases; unmatched junction nucleotides: 8. There are 15 residues in the CDR3. CDR1 and CDR2 from the germline V gene are SGHTA and FQGTGA. The CDR3 region is CASRLTSGGLDEQFF. CDR3 coding DNA: TGTGCCAGCAGACTAACTAGCGGGGGGTTAGATGAGCAGTTCTTC.